Listed here are 29 T cell receptor beta chains from one sample, sequenced in a study of OX40 agonist ivuxolimab in advanced cancers. Clones were read by immunoSEQ multiplex PCR, and TCRdb kept only the in-frame ones, dropping some. The sample contains around 26,000 clones, almost 80% of which appear only once. Source: CD4+ or CD8+ T cells sorted from blood, taken in a trial of the OX40 agonist ivuxolimab. These receptor sequences come from an adult with an advanced solid tumor such as melanoma, head and neck, liver or kidney cancer.

This clone was picked up a small number of times. The V call is TRBV5-4, the J call TRBJ1-2; D is undetermined. The CDR3 loop spans 13 amino acids. Deletions cut 0 bases from V and 5 bases from J, with 8 bases between. Germline V CDR1 and CDR2: SGHNT, YYREEE (reference sequence). The CDR3: CASSLVGSYGYTF. The CDR3 DNA reads TGTGCCAGCAGCTTGGTAGGCTCTTATGGCTACACCTTC.

The rearrangement joins TRBV6-1 to TRBJ2-3, with 11 bases fitting TRBD2. The junction had 2 bases not matched to a gene; V was cut back by 2 bases and J by 4 bases. The CDR3 is 15 residues long. Germline CDR1 and CDR2: MNHNS and SASEGT. In nucleotides, the CDR3 is TGTGCCAGCAGTGAACTAGCGGGGGGCCCAGATACGCAGTATTTT. Translated: CASSELAGGPDTQYF.

V and J are TRBV7-9 and TRBJ2-5; D unresolved. CDR1 SEHNR and CDR2 FQNEAQ come from the germline V gene (reference sequence). The CDR3 runs to 15 residues. Trimming took off 4 bases at V and 4 bases at J, with 16 bases between the two ends. The CDR3 loop reads CASSSSRTSGETQYF. In DNA, the CDR3 is TGTGCCAGCAGCTCCAGCAGGACCTCTGGAGAGACCCAGTACTTC.

This clone was counted once. The rearrangement joins TRBV27 to TRBJ1-1; 7 bases map to TRBD1. The germline V gene encodes CDR1 MNHEY and CDR2 SMNVEV (reference sequence). This CDR3 contains 14 residues. V lost 6 bases to trimming and J lost 1 base; unmatched junction nucleotides: 5. The CDR3 DNA follows: TGTGCCAGCAGGGGGGACAGTACGAACACTGAAGCTTTCTTT. It translates to CASRGDSTNTEAFF.

The chain couples TRBV7-9 to TRBJ2-7, with unresolved D. The CDR3 spans 13 residues. Germline V gives CDR1 SEHNR, CDR2 FQNEAQ (reference sequence). V gave up 8 bases and J gave up 1 base, with 12 bases separating them. The CDR3: CASQRVDSYEQYF. The DNA of the CDR3 is TGTGCCAGCCAAAGGGTCGATTCCTACGAGCAGTACTTC.

The chain uses TRBV6-1 and TRBJ1-6; D unclear. Germline CDR1 and CDR2: MNHNS and SASEGT. The V and J ends lost 3 bases and 7 bases respectively, with 10 bases between them. The CDR3 is made up of 14 amino acids. The CDR3 DNA reads as TGTGCCAGCAGTGATCCCGGGATAAATTCACCCCTCCACTTT. Protein sequence: CASSDPGINSPLHF.

The chain is built from TRBV4-2 and TRBJ2-7; 10 positions match TRBD1. The CDR3 covers 17 residues. Germline CDR1 and CDR2: LGHNA and YNFKEQ. J gave up 2 bases and V 0 bases, and 7 bases lay outside the gene matches. CDR3 DNA: TGTGCCAGCAGCCAAGAGAGGATCGGGACAGGGGCCTACGAGCAGTACTTC. This sequence encodes CASSQERIGTGAYEQYF.

The genes are TRBV5-4 and TRBJ1-3; maybe TRBD1 (5 bases). The CDR3 loop spans 14 amino acids. The V gene's germline CDR1 is SGHNT and CDR2 YYREEE (reference sequence). Deletions cut 4 bases from V and 7 bases from J, with 15 bases between. The CDR3 protein is CASSPGRGTNTIYF. CDR3 nucleotides: TGTGCCAGCAGCCCAGGCCGGGGGACGAACACCATATATTTT.

The J gene is TRBJ1-1, the V gene TRBV7-2; no clear D gene. Germline loops: CDR1 SGHTA, CDR2 FQGNSA. CDR3 length equals 14 residues. V gave up 3 bases and J gave up 4 bases, with 12 bases separating them. The CDR3 reads CASSFKVGATEAFF. DNA of the CDR3: TGTGCCAGCAGCTTTAAGGTTGGAGCCACTGAAGCTTTCTTT.

The chain employs TRBV5-1 and TRBJ2-2; TRBD1 agrees at 11 bases. CDR3 length: 15 residues. CDR1 and CDR2 from the germline V gene are SGHRS and YFSETQ. V lost 3 bases, J lost 6 bases, and 4 bases stayed unmatched. The CDR3 nucleotides read TGCGCCAGCAGCTGGAGGGGACAGGGGGCCGGGGAGCTGTTTTTT. Translating it yields CASSWRGQGAGELFF.

The rearrangement links TRBV27 to TRBJ1-3; D possibly corresponds to TRBD1 (5 bases). Germline V gene data show CDR1 as MNHEY and CDR2 as SMNVEV (reference sequence). The CDR3 length is 15 residues. The V and J ends lost 0 bases and 0 bases respectively, with 6 bases between them. Written as DNA, the CDR3 is TGTGCCAGCAGTTTATCACAGGCCTCTGGAAACACCATATATTTT. The encoded protein is CASSLSQASGNTIYF.

The V and J genes are TRBV7-6 and TRBJ1-2; weak D call: TRBD1 (5 bases). Germline assignment: CDR1 SGHVS and CDR2 FNYEAQ. The CDR3 contains 12 residues. V lost 5 bases, J lost 5 bases, and 9 bases lay in between. The CDR3: CASSQGYYGYTF. CDR3 sequence (DNA): TGTGCCAGCAGCCAGGGTTATTATGGCTACACCTTC.

The V gene is TRBV7-8, the J gene TRBJ1-1; D call uncertain. Trimming took off 2 bases at V and 7 bases at J, with 11 bases between the two ends. This CDR3 has 13 residues. Germline V gene data show CDR1 as SGHVS and CDR2 as FQNEAQ. The CDR3 DNA reads as TGTGCCAGCAGCTTAAGAGGCCCCAGTGAAGCTTTCTTT. Translation gives CASSLRGPSEAFF. The full variable domain, rest sourced from reference TRBV7-8 and TRBJ1-1, is GAGVSQSPRYKVAKRGQDVALRCDPISGHVSLFWYQQALGQGPEFLTYFQNEAQLDKSGLPSDRFFAERPEGSVSTLKIQRTQQEDSAVYLCASSLRGPSEAFFGQGTRLTVV.

In regard to this clone: In the same sample, other DNA sequences code for this CDR3. The CDR3 DNA sequence: TGCGCCAGCAGCTTGGGGACTAGCGGACTAGGCACAGATACGCAGTATTTT. The encoded protein is CASSLGTSGLGTDTQYF. V gene TRBV5-1 combines with J gene TRBJ2-3; TRBD2 agrees at 10 bases. Trimming cost V 0 bases and J 1 base; bases outside gene matches: 5. The CDR3 contains 17 residues. Germline-derived CDR1 and CDR2 are SGHRS and YFSETQ.

This clone was counted only a few times. V and J are TRBV10-3 and TRBJ2-1; 10 bases match TRBD2. The germline CDR1 and CDR2 sequences are ENHRY and SYGVKD. J was trimmed by 9 bases and V by 7 bases; bases with no gene match: 9. This CDR3 spans 14 amino acids. As DNA, the CDR3 is TGTGCCATCACTCCCCTAGCGGGGGAGGGTGAGCAGTTCTTC. The encoded protein is CAITPLAGEGEQFF.

The table lists this clone with a few counts. The chain joins TRBV18 to TRBJ1-1; D is ambiguous. CDR3 length equals 15 residues. Germline V lookup: CDR1 KGHSH, CDR2 LQKENI. The V gene lost 4 bases and the J gene lost 0 bases, with 12 bases spanning the gap. CDR3 bases: TGTGCCAGCTCACGTTCCTCAATCATGAACACTGAAGCTTTCTTT. This gives the protein CASSRSSIMNTEAFF.

The chain employs TRBV5-4 and TRBJ2-4; 10 bases agree with TRBD2. With 2 bases clipped from V and 0 bases from J, the junction kept 14 bases outside the gene matches. The CDR3 loop spans 20 amino acids. Germline CDR1 and CDR2: SGHNT and YYREEE (reference sequence). CDR3 amino acids: CASSFLSSGGLSVAKNIQYF. CDR3 nucleotide sequence: TGTGCCAGCAGCTTTCTATCTAGCGGGGGCCTGAGTGTAGCCAAAAACATTCAGTACTTC.

This chain joins TRBV15 and TRBJ1-1; 7 nucleotides line up with TRBD1. CDR1 and CDR2 (germline): LNHNV, YYDKDF (reference sequence). The CDR3 runs 16 residues. Trimming removed 4 bases from V and 2 bases from J; junction bases left unmatched: 10. Here the CDR3 DNA reads TGTGCCACCAGCACCGACCAGACAGGGTTAAACACTGAAGCTTTCTTT. As protein: CATSTDQTGLNTEAFF. Using reference TRBV15 and TRBJ1-1 for the parts outside the CDR3, the full variable domain is DAMVIQNPRYQVTQFGKPVTLSCSQTLNHNVMYWYQQKSSQAPKLLFHYYDKDFNNEADTPDNFQSRRPNTSFCFLDIRSPGLGDTAMYLCATSTDQTGLNTEAFFGQGTRLTVV.

In this sample, this clone turned up a few times. The rearrangement links TRBV18 to TRBJ1-6; D is perhaps TRBD1 (5 bases). The V gene's germline CDR1 is KGHSH and CDR2 LQKENI. Trimming shortened V by 7 bases and J by 7 bases, and 11 bases separated the two germline ends. This CDR3 is built from 13 residues. CDR3 region: CASLEGANSPLHF. The CDR3 region has the DNA TGTGCCAGCTTGGAAGGGGCCAATTCACCCCTCCACTTT.

This chain links TRBV7-9 with TRBJ1-1; 8 bases map to TRBD1. The germline V gene encodes CDR1 SEHNR and CDR2 FQNEAQ (reference sequence). The V gene end was trimmed by 7 bases and the J gene end by 0 bases; junction bases not matched to a gene: 13. The CDR3 extends over 17 amino acids. CDR3: CASKPSGTGSMNTEAFF. CDR3 bases: TGTGCCAGCAAGCCCTCAGGGACAGGCAGCATGAACACTGAAGCTTTCTTT. The variable domain in full, with the rest retrieved from reference TRBV7-9 and TRBJ1-1, is DTGVSQNPRHKITKRGQNVTFRCDPISEHNRLYWYRQTLGQGPEFLTYFQNEAQLEKSRLLSDRFSAERPKGSFSTLEIQRTEQGDSAMYLCASKPSGTGSMNTEAFFGQGTRLTVV.

In its sample, this clone was seen once. The rearrangement uses TRBV5-1 and TRBJ2-7; the match to TRBD1 covers 8 bases. The V segment lost 2 bases and the J segment 2 bases; nucleotides outside the gene matches: 3. This CDR3 has 14 amino acids. From germline, CDR1 is SGHRS and CDR2 YFSETQ. The CDR3 DNA reads as TGCGCCAGCAGCTTTTCAGGGGGCGCCTACGAGCAGTACTTC. This gives the protein CASSFSGGAYEQYF. Filled out from reference TRBV5-1 and TRBJ2-7, the complete variable domain reads KAGVTQTPRYLIKTRGQQVTLSCSPISGHRSVSWYQQTPGQGLQFLFEYFSETQRNKGNFPGRFSGRQFSNSRSEMNVSTLELGDSALYLCASSFSGGAYEQYFGPGTRLTVT.

The chain couples TRBV5-8 to TRBJ2-1; D is uncertain. Trimming stripped 2 bases from V and 8 bases from J, with 11 bases between. This CDR3 has 13 residues. The V gene's germline CDR1 is SGHTS and CDR2 YDEGEE. CDR3 protein: CASSFRVYDEQFF. CDR3 nucleotides: TGTGCCAGCAGCTTCCGGGTTTACGATGAGCAGTTCTTC.

The J gene is TRBJ2-3, the V gene TRBV18; weak D call: TRBD2 (5 bases). The CDR3 has 14 residues. The germline CDR1 and CDR2 sequences are KGHSH and LQKENI. V lost 2 bases, J lost 3 bases, and 9 bases lay in between. The CDR3 coding sequence is TGTGCCAGCTCACCATCGGGGTTGACAGATACGCAGTATTTT. Amino acids: CASSPSGLTDTQYF.

This sequence joins TRBV7-2 and TRBJ2-1; TRBD2 matches 16 bases. Trimming took 5 bases from V and 10 from J; bases not matched to a gene: 8. The CDR3 extends over 16 amino acids. Looked up from germline, CDR1 is SGHTA and CDR2 is FQGNSA. As DNA, the CDR3 is TGTGCCAGCAGCAGAGGGACTAGCGGGGGGGCCTGGGAGCAGTTCTTC. It specifies CASSRGTSGGAWEQFF.

The chain uses TRBV11-2 and TRBJ2-2; 11 bases fit TRBD2. Germline V lookup: CDR1 SGHAT, CDR2 FQNNGV. CDR3 size: 18 residues. V was clipped by 5 bases and J by 2 bases; unmatched bases: 10. CDR3 protein: CASSLTSGGDLNTGELFF. The CDR3 DNA follows: TGTGCCAGCAGCCTTACTAGCGGGGGCGACCTAAACACCGGGGAGCTGTTTTTT.

The genes are TRBV6-5 and TRBJ1-1; 8 nucleotides align to TRBD1. J gave up 3 bases and V 4 bases, and 4 bases lay outside the gene matches. Germline CDR1 and CDR2: MNHEY and SVGAGI. The CDR3 covers 14 residues. CDR3 sequence reads: CASSFDRGYTEAFF. For the CDR3, the DNA is TGTGCCAGCAGTTTCGACAGGGGATACACTGAAGCTTTCTTT.

The chain links TRBV19 to TRBJ1-3; 9 bases fit TRBD1. The germline gives CDR1 LNHDA, CDR2 SQIVND (reference sequence). The CDR3 loop spans 13 amino acids. J was trimmed by 9 bases and V by 6 bases; bases with no gene match: 6. The CDR3 nucleotides are TGTGCCAGTAGCCGGACAGGGGTTGGCACCATATATTTT. Translating it yields CASSRTGVGTIYF.

The chain couples TRBV29-1 to TRBJ2-1; perhaps TRBD1 as D (6 bases). The CDR3 is 13 amino acids. Germline-derived CDR1 and CDR2 are SQVTM and ANQGSEA. V was trimmed by 3 bases and J by 1 base, leaving 7 bases between them. CDR3 sequence reads: CSVEGASYNEQFF. The DNA of the CDR3 is TGCAGCGTTGAGGGGGCATCCTACAATGAGCAGTTCTTC.

The rearrangement uses TRBV2 and TRBJ2-7; 7 nucleotides match TRBD2. The V and J ends lost 11 bases and 2 bases, in that order; junction bases with no gene match: 9. There are 13 residues in the CDR3. Germline lookup yields CDR1 SNHLY and CDR2 FYNNEI. The CDR3 DNA reads TGTGCCGTGGGGGGGGAGGATACCTACGAGCAGTACTTC. Translation: CAVGGEDTYEQYF.